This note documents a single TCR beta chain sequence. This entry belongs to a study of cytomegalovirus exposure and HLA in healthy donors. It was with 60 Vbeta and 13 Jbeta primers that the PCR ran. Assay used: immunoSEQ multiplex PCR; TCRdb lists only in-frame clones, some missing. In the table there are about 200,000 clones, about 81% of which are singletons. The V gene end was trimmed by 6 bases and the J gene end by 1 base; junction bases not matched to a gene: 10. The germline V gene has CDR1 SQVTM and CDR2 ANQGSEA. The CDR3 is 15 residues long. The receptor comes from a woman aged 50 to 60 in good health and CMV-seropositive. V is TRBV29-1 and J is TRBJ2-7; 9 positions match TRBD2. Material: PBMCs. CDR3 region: CSVEIPAGGSYEQYF. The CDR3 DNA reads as TGCAGCGTCGAAATCCCAGCGGGAGGATCCTACGAGCAGTACTTC.